This T cell receptor beta chain was captured in a study of blood T cell repertoires in COVID-19. Sequencing used immunoSEQ multiplex PCR; TCRdb keeps in-frame clones, though not all of them. Found here are 100,000 or so clones, roughly 90% of them singletons; the top ten hold about 1%. The origin of this receptor is a man between 60 and 70 years old with acute or convalescent COVID-19. Specimen: peripheral blood.

The CDR3 DNA reads TGTGCCAGCAGCGTAGGCGAGCACAGTCTCGAGCCCCAGCATTTT. This codes for CASSVGEHSLEPQHF. The chain has TRBV9 and TRBJ1-5; D is ambiguous. This CDR3 is built from 15 residues. Germline CDR1 SGDLS, CDR2 YYNGEE. V shed 0 bases and J shed 8 bases, with 15 bases lying between them.